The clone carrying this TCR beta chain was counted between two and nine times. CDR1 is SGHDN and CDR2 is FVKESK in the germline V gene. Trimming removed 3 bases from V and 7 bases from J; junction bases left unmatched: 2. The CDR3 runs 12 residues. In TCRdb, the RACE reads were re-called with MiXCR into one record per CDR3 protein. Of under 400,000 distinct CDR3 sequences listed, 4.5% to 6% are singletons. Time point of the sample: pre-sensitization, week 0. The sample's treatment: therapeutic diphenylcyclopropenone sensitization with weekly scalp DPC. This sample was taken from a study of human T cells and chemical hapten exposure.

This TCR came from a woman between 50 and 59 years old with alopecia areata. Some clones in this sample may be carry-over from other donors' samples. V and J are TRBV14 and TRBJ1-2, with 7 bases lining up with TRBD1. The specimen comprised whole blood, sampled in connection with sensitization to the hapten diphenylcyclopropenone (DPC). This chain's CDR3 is CASSHDRAGYTF. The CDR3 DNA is TGTGCCAGCAGCCACGACAGGGCTGGCTACACCTTC.